Listed below are T cell receptor beta chains from one sample, sequenced in a study of regulatory T cells in long-lasting Graves disease. MiXCR, run by TCRdb on the multiplex PCR reads, gives a single entry per CDR3 protein. The table lists approximately 350,000 distinct CDR3 sequences, roughly 10% of them singletons, with approximately 17% in the top ten. The same data also contributed to another study, on T cells in Graves' hyperthyroidism and ophthalmopathy.

The starting material was peripheral blood mononuclear cells (PBMCs), obtained at new diagnosis, from a patient treated with antithyroid drugs. These receptors came from a woman younger than 30 with Graves disease. Both conserved end residues are part of each CDR3. The D gene is left open where the match is weak. A clone size is listed for some rows: how often the clone was seen (once, few, many), or a class if it is expanded.

J gene	D gene	clone size	V gene	CDR3 protein	CDR3 DNA
TRBJ2-7	-	many	TRBV7-2	CASSSRYDSLSYEQYF	TGTGCCAGCAGCTCGCGGTATGACAGCCTCTCCTACGAGCAGTACTTC
TRBJ2-7	-	few	TRBV7-9	CASSLVGLQGYEQYF	TGTGCCAGCAGCTTAGTCGGTTTGCAGGGCTACGAGCAGTACTTC
TRBJ1-1	-	many	TRBV2	CASSVGPNTEAFF	TGTGCCAGCAGCGTAGGCCCAAACACTGAAGCTTTCTTT
TRBJ1-5	-	-	TRBV4-1	CASSHGQINQPQHF	TGCGCCAGCAGCCACGGTCAGATCAATCAGCCCCAGCATTTT
TRBJ2-2	-	-	TRBV11-3	CASSPGRYTGELFF	TGTGCCAGCAGCCCTGGCAGGTACACCGGGGAGCTGTTTTTT
TRBJ2-3	TRBD2	many	TRBV5-1	CASSLPGLEKRGADTQYF	TGCGCCAGCAGCCTACCGGGACTAGAGAAAAGGGGCGCCGATACGCAGTATTTT
TRBJ1-1	-	many	TRBV12-3/TRBV12-4	CASSVHRAGGTEAFF	TGTGCCAGCAGCGTCCACAGGGCCGGGGGCACTGAAGCTTTCTTT
TRBJ1-1	-	once	TRBV19	CASSIGGAGTEAFF	TGTGCCAGTAGTATAGGCGGGGCAGGGACTGAAGCTTTCTTT
TRBJ2-7	TRBD2	many	TRBV6-2/TRBV6-3	CASSHRLAGAVNEQYF	TGTGCCAGCAGTCACCGACTAGCGGGAGCGGTGAACGAGCAGTACTTC
TRBJ1-6	-	many	TRBV11-2	CASSLVGSGPPLHF	TGTGCCAGCAGCTTAGTTGGTTCGGGACCACCCCTCCACTTT
TRBJ2-5	TRBD2	-	TRBV7-9	CASSSTSGGYQETQYF	TGTGCCAGCAGCTCCACTAGCGGGGGGTACCAAGAGACCCAGTACTTC
TRBJ1-1	-	many	TRBV7-2	CASRGRTNTEAFF	TGTGCCAGCCGGGGACGGACAAACACTGAAGCTTTCTTT
TRBJ2-1	-	many	TRBV4-3	CASSHGESSYNEQFF	TGCGCCAGCAGCCATGGCGAGAGCTCCTACAATGAGCAGTTCTTC
TRBJ1-1	-	many	TRBV7-9	CASSLAGTADTEAFF	TGTGCCAGCAGCTTAGCTGGGACGGCGGACACTGAAGCTTTCTTT